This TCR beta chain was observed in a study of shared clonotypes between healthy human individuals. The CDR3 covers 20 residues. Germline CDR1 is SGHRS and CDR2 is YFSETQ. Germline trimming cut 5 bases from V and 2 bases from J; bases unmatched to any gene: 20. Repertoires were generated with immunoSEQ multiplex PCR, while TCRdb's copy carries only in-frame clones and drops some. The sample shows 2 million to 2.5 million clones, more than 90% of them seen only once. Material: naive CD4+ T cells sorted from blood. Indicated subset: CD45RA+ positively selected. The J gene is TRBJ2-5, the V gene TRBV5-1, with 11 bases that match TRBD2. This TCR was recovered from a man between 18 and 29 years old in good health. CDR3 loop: CASSGPQGQPGLAVQETQYF. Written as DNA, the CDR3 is TGCGCCAGCAGTGGCCCGCAGGGACAACCGGGACTAGCGGTACAAGAGACCCAGTACTTC.